This TCR beta chain comes out of a study of blood T cells in healthy people across ages (dated by TCRdb to between 2015 and 2017). Some background on the complete study: In model experiments, roughly one uniquely barcoded TCR beta cDNA molecule per two T cells was captured by template switching. Donors were grouped into four age groups: young (average approximately 16 years), middle-aged (less than 40), aged (62) and long-lived (approximately 81). The study measured age-related changes in TCR beta repertoire diversity using deep sequencing normalized with unique cDNA molecular identifiers. Two additional independent replicas of 1 million unique cDNA reads from the same blood draw were analyzed for two donors (one aged 18 to 29 and one aged 80 or older). To avoid experimental bias, donors of different ages were distributed randomly across sequencing lanes.

The investigation overall reported the following: The CMV infection status of donors was not known, potentially confounding age-related changes in expanded clonotypes. Bulk unsorted PBMC profiling prevented conclusive comparison of naive and antigen-experienced compartments. There was a strong correlation between observed TCR beta diversity and the percentage of naive T cells measured by flow cytometry. Compared with the aged group, the long-lived group had more naive CD4+ T cells, fewer expanded clones and increased TCR diversity, suggesting age selection. Total diversity estimates from one million sequenced T cells were considered lower bounds and underestimates. Observed TCR beta diversity per million T cells fell roughly linearly with age, and a significant reduction was already apparent by age about 38.

The roughly 39 donors, aged roughly 6 to 90 years, were systemically healthy Caucasian individuals from Russia. Roughly 11 milliliters of peripheral blood were drawn from each donor into EDTA-treated Vacutainer tubes. Ficoll-Paque density-gradient centrifugation was used to isolate PBMCs, with at least 7 million per sample. Trizol reagent was used to extract total RNA from PBMCs, with at least 5 micrograms per sample. Naive CD45RAhigh/CD27high T cell percentages were measured by flow cytometry on a PBMC aliquot from every donor. This clonotype was counted many times. Its antigen is currently not known. Base-call qualities are not available, and no considerably larger clone is one nucleotide away. The CDR3 has 13 amino acids, counting the end cysteine and phenylalanine. The retained sequence is limited to the CDR3, 39 bases, with the frame set at the first base. At the junction V is shortened by 2 bases and J by 9 bases, with 11 bases in between.

Library preparation employed 5' RACE. Sequenced using an Illumina HiSeq 2500. A second PCR of 7 to 11 cycles was performed with a sample-barcoded 5' primer and a J-beta primer mix. Each TCR beta cDNA molecule received a unique molecular identifier from a template-switch 5' adaptor carrying 12 random nucleotides. Each sample yielded at least 3 million CDR3-containing paired-end reads. The Mint cDNA synthesis kit, primed by a TRBC-specific oligonucleotide, was used to synthesize first-strand cDNA from all RNA. All cDNA was treated with uracil-DNA glycosylase and then went through a first 18-cycle PCR with the universal primers M1SS and BC2_uni_R. The source study handled its data this way. Normalization of each sample was performed by random selection of 1 million high-quality reads, each carrying a distinct molecular identifier. Instead of being binned into consensus sequences, reads that shared molecular identifiers were thrown out. MiTCR, set to a Q25 quality threshold and the strictest error-elimination algorithm, was used for CDR3 identification, clonotype clustering and error correction. A nonparametric unseen species model with Euler transformation was used to estimate a lower bound on total TCR beta diversity. TCRdb applied fastp at Q25 and MiXCR to the public reads, then kept only in-frame beta chains. Rows with a matching CDR3 protein are joined into one entry that keeps the most common DNA and genes. It is TCRdb's table, rather than the study itself, that gives the V and J calls and clone size. For this sample the table gives roughly 730,000 distinct CDR3 sequences, of which about 61% were detected only once. The top ten clones comprise roughly 24% of the sample.

Sequenced input: blood. The sequence was obtained from a man aged 35-49 years in good health. This chain joins TRBV12-3 or TRBV12-4 to TRBJ2-1, with the D segment possibly TRBD1 or TRBD2, each aligning over 5 bases. This receptor carries the CDR3 CASSLFEGPEQFF. The DNA sequence follows: TGTGCCAGCAGTTTATTTGAGGGGCCTGAGCAGTTCTTC.